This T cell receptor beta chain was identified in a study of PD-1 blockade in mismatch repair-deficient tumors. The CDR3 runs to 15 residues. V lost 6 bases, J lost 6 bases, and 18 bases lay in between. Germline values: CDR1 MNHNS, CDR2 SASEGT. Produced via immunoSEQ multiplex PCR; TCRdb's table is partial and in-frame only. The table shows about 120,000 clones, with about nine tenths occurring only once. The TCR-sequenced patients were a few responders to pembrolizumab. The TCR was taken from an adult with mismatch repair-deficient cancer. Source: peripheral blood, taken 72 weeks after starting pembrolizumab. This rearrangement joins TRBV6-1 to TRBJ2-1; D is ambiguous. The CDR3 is CASRPGPQSFNEQFF. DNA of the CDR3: TGTGCCAGCAGACCCGGACCCCAGAGTTTCAATGAGCAGTTCTTC.